One and the same sample provided the 11 T cell receptor beta chains below, sequenced in a study of blood T cell repertoires in COVID-19 (dated by TCRdb to the early 2020s). Receptor amplification or capture employed the immunoSEQ multiplex PCR assay. What TCRdb holds here is the immuneACCESS table cut down to in-frame rearrangements. Part of the clones is not present; checked against another copy, under half of the missing clones reflect an unresolved V gene, and the others are unexplained. The sample includes approximately 250,000 clones, with approximately 80% observed a single time. Around 6.8% of the sample goes to the ten largest clones. The sample consisted of peripheral blood. The origin of the receptors is a woman in her fifties or sixties with acute or convalescent COVID-19.

The genes are TRBV20-1 and TRBJ2-7, with no clear D. Germline-derived CDR1 and CDR2 are DFQATT and SNEGSKA (reference sequence). The CDR3 consists of 14 residues. Trimming pared 3 bases from V and 2 bases from J, leaving 14 bases between. The CDR3 spells CSASRSGYPYEQYF. The CDR3 DNA sequence: TGCAGTGCTAGTCGATCCGGTTACCCCTACGAGCAGTACTTC.

The chain carries TRBV5-1 and TRBJ2-7, with 11 bases identical to TRBD1. The CDR3 length is 15 residues. Germline V gene sequence: CDR1 SGHRS, CDR2 YFSETQ. Germline trimming cut 3 bases from V and 6 bases from J; bases unmatched to any gene: 8. The CDR3 protein is CASSSNSGTGGEQYF. CDR3 bases: TGCGCCAGCAGCTCAAACTCCGGGACAGGGGGCGAGCAGTACTTC.

This chain joins TRBV3-1 (or the pseudogene TRBV3-2) and TRBJ2-3, with a tentative D call TRBD2 (5 bases). Germline V gene sequence: CDR1 LGHDT, CDR2 YNNKEL (reference sequence). The V and J ends lost 3 bases and 2 bases respectively, with 12 bases between them. This CDR3 is built from 15 residues. The CDR3 sequence: CASSQTEAFTDTQYF. The CDR3 nucleotides read TGTGCCAGCAGCCAGACGGAGGCGTTCACAGATACGCAGTATTTT.

J is TRBJ2-2 and V is TRBV28; 7 nucleotides line up with TRBD2. Germline V lookup: CDR1 MDHEN, CDR2 SYDVKM. V trimming: 5 bases; J trimming: 4 bases; junction bases outside the gene matches: 10. This CDR3 comprises 16 residues. The CDR3 DNA is TGTGCCAGCAGTCCATCTTTGGGGGGGAGCACCGGGGAGCTGTTTTTT. It codes for CASSPSLGGSTGELFF.

This chain connects TRBV12-2 to TRBJ2-7; the listed D gene, TRBD2, was not tested against the DNA. TRBV12-2 is flagged as a pseudogene. This CDR3 contains 18 residues. Here the CDR3 reads CASRLARGGGTYCYEQYF. The DNA for the CDR3 is TGTGCAAGTCGCTTAGCCCGGGGAGGGGGAACGTACTGTTACGAGCAGTACTTC.

With regard to this clone: The sample holds other DNA sequences that translate to the same CDR3. The chain uses TRBV7-2 and TRBJ2-3; 10 nucleotides align to TRBD2. Germline assignment: CDR1 SGHTA and CDR2 FQGNSA. V was pared by 0 bases and J by 2 bases, with 2 bases of the junction left unmatched. The CDR3 runs to 16 residues. The CDR3 bases are TGTGCCAGCAGCTTAGCCACTAGCGGGGTCACAGATACGCAGTATTTT. It codes for CASSLATSGVTDTQYF.

The genes are TRBV6-6 and TRBJ2-3; 10 nucleotides agree with TRBD1. This CDR3 contains 16 residues. Germline V gene data show CDR1 as MNHNY and CDR2 as SVGAGI (reference sequence). J gave up 6 bases and V 1 base, and 7 bases lay outside the gene matches. CDR3 in amino acids: CASSYFLGTGDDTQYF. The CDR3 nucleotides read TGTGCCAGCAGTTACTTCTTGGGGACAGGGGATGATACGCAGTATTTT.

The gene calls are TRBV14 and TRBJ2-7, with a tentative D call TRBD1 (6 bases). CDR3 length: 12 amino acids. Trimming stripped 11 bases from V and 6 bases from J, with 17 bases between. Germline CDR1 reads SGHDN; CDR2 reads FVKESK. CDR3 amino acids: CARNEQGCEQYF. CDR3 sequence (DNA): TGTGCCCGAAACGAGCAGGGGTGCGAGCAGTACTTC.

This sequence joins TRBV7-2 and TRBJ1-4; unclear D gene. The V gene's germline CDR1 is SGHTA and CDR2 FQGNSA. The CDR3 consists of 16 residues. Trimming took 5 bases from V and 2 from J, leaving 15 bases between them. CDR3: CASSPRGVATNEKLFF. The CDR3 DNA follows: TGTGCCAGCAGCCCTAGAGGTGTGGCGACTAATGAAAAACTGTTTTTT.

The V call is TRBV5-8, the J call TRBJ1-3; TRBD1 matches at 9 bases. The CDR3 totals 14 residues. J gave up 4 bases and V 7 bases, and 6 bases lay outside the gene matches. CDR1 is SGHTS, CDR2 YDEGEE, per germline. The CDR3 region is CASQDRGKGNTIYF. Here the CDR3 DNA reads TGTGCCAGCCAAGACAGGGGGAAGGGAAACACCATATATTTT.

The chain is built from TRBV6-5 and TRBJ2-3; TRBD1 agrees at 9 bases. CDR3 length equals 15 residues. J lost 3 bases, V lost 6 bases, and 7 bases had no gene match. Germline CDR1 and CDR2: MNHEY and SVGAGI. This CDR3 reads CASSLRQGGTDTQYF. Written as DNA, the CDR3 is TGTGCCAGCAGCCTTCGACAGGGGGGGACAGATACGCAGTATTTT.